This T cell receptor beta chain appears in the sequencing data of a study of neurological immune-mediated disorders. Study-wide results and limits: Patients with HTLV-1-associated myelopathy had the highest level of TCR clonal expansion, whereas patients with multiple sclerosis had the lowest level, falling beneath the level found in healthy controls. The study phylogenetically grouped the repertoires of 18 of 34 multiple sclerosis patients into one related-CDR3 cluster, a possible signature.

The CDR3 spans 14 residues. V was cut by 0 bases and J by 5 bases, with 8 bases left in between. Germline CDR1 reads SGHDT; CDR2 reads YYEEEE. TCRdb used MiXCR to reprocess the 5' RACE reads, holding one entry per CDR3 protein. This repertoire shows fewer than 75,000 distinct CDR3 sequences, less than 5.5% found once; its top ten account for 6.5% to 7.5%. This clonotype appeared many times. The target antigen is unknown. The receptor was isolated from a man aged 25 to 45 with multiple sclerosis. The specimen sequenced was PBMCs. The chain has TRBV5-6 and TRBJ2-2; no definite D call. The CDR3 DNA sequence: TGTGCCAGCAGCTTGGCCGTATCAACCGGGGAGCTGTTTTTT. Its translation is CASSLAVSTGELFF. Full variable domain (rest looked up from reference TRBV5-6 and TRBJ2-2): DAGVTQSPTHLIKTRGQQVTLRCSPKSGHDTVSWYQQALGQGPQFIFQYYEEEERQRGNFPDRFSGHQFPNYSSELNVNALLLGDSALYLCASSLAVSTGELFFGEGSRLTVL.